This T cell receptor beta chain was obtained from a study of vaccination effects on CD4 cells after COVID-19 (dated by TCRdb to 2021 to 2024). About the investigation overall: To identify antigen-specific CD4+ T cell clonotypes by their expansion, the ViraFEST assay first stimulated PBMC with viral peptide pools and then applied TCR sequencing. Three convalescent patients were sampled early (day +14) and late (day +241, +227, +161 respectively) after vaccination. Post-vaccine samples across the study were collected a median of 72 days after the second dose, with a range of 14 to 241. Each well held two million PBMC cultured in IMDM containing around 5% human AB serum, 9.5 to 10 IU/ml IL-2 and gentamicin, along with roughly 10 ug/ml peptides. SARS-CoV-2 spike-specific CD4+ TCR repertoires were compared before and after mRNA vaccination in COVID-19 convalescent patients and in infection-naive vaccine recipients. The full study included roughly 10 COVID-19 convalescent patients and several SARS-CoV-2-naive healthy vaccine recipients. Cultures from other donors in the study were sequenced with the Oncomine TCR Beta short-read assay on an Illumina iSeq 100.

Library construction relied on the immunoSEQ multiplex PCR assay. DNA from the cultured and isolated CD4+ T cells underwent TCR beta CDR3 sequencing. In the authors' own workflow: Non-productive TCR sequences were removed and reads were trimmed to the CDR3 region, keeping CDR3s of at least 7 amino acids. The MANAFEST web app was used to pick out antigen-specific clonotypes by comparing their expansion in peptide wells with that in reference cultures. For clones to be considered positive, expansion at FDR<0.05 versus reference and all other wells, an odds ratio above 5, and a frequency above 0.1% in two replicate wells were required. Clonotypes significantly expanded in SARS-CoV-2 spike wells and in at least one common cold coronavirus spike condition were defined as cross-reactive. Using the stringdist R package, CDR3 similarity was measured by Levenshtein distance, and unrooted trees were constructed with ape in R 3.6.1. This immuneACCESS table, as held by TCRdb, lists in-frame sequences with V and J called but not all clones. Of the missing ones, under half trace to an unresolved V gene in checked studies; the others have no known cause. From that table come the V and J calls and clone size; the DNA was used to work out D and trimming. This sample is represented by tens of thousands of clones; approximately 72% of them were singletons. The ten top clones hold about 7.1% of the sample.

After 10 to 11 days of culture, CD4+ T cells were isolated with the EasySep CD4+ T cell isolation kit. Convalescent patients had PCR-confirmed SARS-CoV-2 infection between March and December 2020, before Alpha, Beta and Delta variants emerged in the United States. Each participant received two doses of an mRNA SARS-CoV-2 vaccine, either BNT162b2 or mRNA-1273. On days 3 and 7, half of the culture medium was replaced with fresh IL-2-containing medium. Unless noted otherwise, every peptide stimulation condition was grown in triplicate wells. Using Ficoll-Paque Plus gradient centrifugation, PBMC were separated from whole blood and then either used fresh or cryopreserved at -140C. Genomic DNA was extracted from cultured CD4+ T cells with the QIAamp micro DNA kit. Turning to this clone: What antigen it recognizes has not been identified. No per-base quality is available; no much larger clone lies one base away.

What the authors observed across the whole study: In convalescent patients, the post-vaccine spike-reactive repertoire was composed mainly of new vaccine-induced clones that were largely distinct from infection-induced clones. Both infection-induced and vaccine-induced clones contracted markedly at late post-vaccination timepoints, which is consistent with waning T cell responses. The study was limited by a small number of convalescent patients and lacked early post-infection timepoints.

Via the germline V gene, CDR1 is SNHLY and CDR2 FYNNEI. Germline trimming amounts to 7 bases on V and 7 bases on J, with 14 as the count of junction bases outside the gene matches. The CDR3 numbers 16 residues from cysteine through phenylalanine. The read is trimmed to its CDR3 DNA, 48 bases read in frame from base 1. Here the chain combines TRBV2 and TRBJ2-1; 9 central bases correspond to TRBD1. The receptor was derived from a human donor who had a prior SARS-CoV-2 infection. The sequencing used CD4+ T cells from PBMCs cultured without peptide, collected after COVID-19 vaccination. The CDR3 here reads CASKHRTGVIQNEQFF. The nucleotide sequence reads as follows: TGTGCCAGCAAACACCGGACAGGGGTAATTCAGAATGAGCAGTTCTTC.